Following are 10 T cell receptor beta chains from one sample sequenced in a study of CD8+ T cells in alopecia areata (dated by TCRdb to 2017 to 2018). Preparation of the library involved the immunoSEQ multiplex PCR assay. RNA was extracted from all samples and reverse transcribed into cDNA, which served as template for TCR sequencing. This immuneACCESS table, as held by TCRdb, lists in-frame sequences with V and J called but not all clones. Of the missing ones, under half trace to an unresolved V gene in checked studies; the others have no known cause. This sample lists under 350,000 clones; nearly 60% were detected once. The ten largest clones add up to over 1.5% of the sample. Taken with the paper, the label for time point translates to: 24 weeks on oral tofacitinib. The sample's treatment or condition label, in plain terms: oral pan-JAK inhibitor, 5-10 mg twice daily. This specimen consisted of CD4+ T cells sorted from blood, obtained at week 24, from a patient treated with tofacitinib. Receptors were obtained from a human donor with alopecia areata.

The V gene is TRBV28, the J gene TRBJ2-5; D unresolved. V shed 6 bases and J shed 5 bases, with 7 bases lying between them. This CDR3 comprises 11 residues. CDR1 and CDR2 from the germline V gene are MDHEN and SYDVKM. CDR3 sequence reads: CASSSWETQYF. The DNA of the CDR3 is TGTGCCAGCAGCTCTTGGGAGACCCAGTACTTC.

This clone has just a few counts. This sample also contains other DNA sequences that code for the same CDR3. J is TRBJ2-3 and V is TRBV29-1; no firm D call. Germline values: CDR1 SQVTM, CDR2 ANQGSEA. Trimming stripped 0 bases from V and 3 bases from J, with 7 bases between. The CDR3 spans 13 residues. CDR3 amino acids: CSVEDPGTDTQYF. In DNA, the CDR3 is TGCAGCGTTGAAGATCCCGGAACAGATACGCAGTATTTT.

This clone was found once. This chain joins TRBV30 and TRBJ2-7; D unclear. Trimming cost V 2 bases and J 2 bases, with 16 bases left between them. The length of the CDR3 is 15 residues. From germline, CDR1 is GTSNPN and CDR2 SVGIG (reference sequence). The CDR3 reads CAWSPDPFPAYEQYF. In DNA, the CDR3 is TGTGCCTGGAGTCCGGACCCTTTTCCAGCCTACGAGCAGTACTTC.

The chain combines TRBV29-1 with TRBJ2-1; D call uncertain. Trimming removed 4 bases at V and 4 bases at J, with 8 bases between. CDR1 and CDR2 from the germline V gene are SQVTM and ANQGSEA. This CDR3 spans 12 amino acids. The CDR3, as DNA: TGCAGCGTTGTTCAGTCTTACAATGAGCAGTTCTTC. Translating it yields CSVVQSYNEQFF.

Only a few counts were recorded for this clone. V usage is TRBV2 and J usage is TRBJ1-6; D is undetermined. V lost 4 bases to trimming and J lost 5 bases, with 9 bases between them. The CDR3 is made up of 14 amino acids. CDR1 is SNHLY and CDR2 is FYNNEI in the germline V gene. The CDR3 sequence: CASSALRDNSPLHF. For the CDR3, the DNA is TGTGCCAGCAGTGCTCTACGGGATAATTCACCCCTCCACTTT.

This clone was seen just once. J is TRBJ1-6 and V is TRBV4-2; D gene uncertain. Trimming took 2 bases from V and 5 from J, leaving 19 bases between them. Germline CDR1 reads LGHNA; CDR2 reads YNFKEQ. CDR3 length equals 18 residues. CDR3 coding DNA: TGTGCCAGCAGCCAAAGGTATCAGGTTCGGGAGAATAATTCACCCCTCCACTTT. It encodes CASSQRYQVRENNSPLHF.

The CDR3 sequence: CSAGQASTDTQYF. CDR3 in DNA: TGCAGCGCGGGACAGGCGAGCACAGATACGCAGTATTTT. The chain employs TRBV29-1 and TRBJ2-3, with TRBD1 matching 8 bases. Trimming at V came to 7 bases and at J to 0 bases, leaving 3 bases not matched to a gene. The CDR3 totals 13 residues. The germline V gene has CDR1 SQVTM and CDR2 ANQGSEA.

This clone appeared a few times. V gene TRBV5-4 combines with J gene TRBJ2-3; D gene uncertain. V was cut by 0 bases and J by 5 bases, with 10 bases left in between. This CDR3 contains 14 residues. The germline CDR1 and CDR2 sequences are SGHNT and YYREEE (reference sequence). CDR3: CASSLGNWKDTQYF. The CDR3 DNA reads TGTGCCAGCAGCTTGGGGAACTGGAAAGATACGCAGTATTTT.

The V call is TRBV15, the J call TRBJ2-5, with D tentatively TRBD1 (6 bases). The CDR3 runs to 15 residues. Germline CDR1 and CDR2: LNHNV and YYDKDF (reference sequence). The germline V and J ends were trimmed by 4 bases and 2 bases, with 14 bases remaining between them. The CDR3 reads CATSMLTGRQETQYF. CDR3 nucleotides: TGTGCCACCAGCATGCTTACAGGGCGGCAAGAGACCCAGTACTTC.

This clone was picked up a small number of times. J is TRBJ2-1 and V is TRBV11-2, with D perhaps matching TRBD1 or TRBD2 (6 bases each). Germline V gives CDR1 SGHAT, CDR2 FQNNGV. The length of the CDR3 is 16 residues. Trimming took off 5 bases at V and 6 bases at J, with 20 bases between the two ends. The CDR3 sequence: CASSLRLGGTGNEQFF. CDR3 nucleotides: TGTGCCAGCAGCCTCCGTTTGGGGGGCACAGGCAATGAGCAGTTCTTC.